Sequencing of this TCR beta chain was carried out in a study of shared clonotypes between healthy human individuals. CDR3 size: 17 residues. V was clipped by 0 bases and J by 0 bases, with 15 bases between them. Germline CDR1 LGHNA, CDR2 YNFKEQ. General study points: Estimated clonotype richness was generally higher in naive than memory subsets.

The naive CD8 subset, CD45RO-negative cells positively selected for CCR7, excluded terminally differentiated effector memory CD45RA+ cells. Assay: immunoSEQ multiplex PCR; the TCRdb copy retains only in-frame clones and omits some. Of about 2.1 million clones listed, roughly 91% were seen once; the top ten hold under 2%. Concerning this clone: No antigen is known for it.

Material for sequencing was naive CD8+ T cells from PBMCs. V gene TRBV4-2 combines with J gene TRBJ2-7; D possibly corresponds to TRBD2 (5 bases). The clonotype was recovered from a man in his late teens or twenties in good health. Some clones in this sample may be carry-over from other donors' samples. CDR3 amino acids: CASSQEMETTSSYEQYF. CDR3 coding DNA: TGTGCCAGCAGCCAAGAAATGGAGACTACGAGCTCCTACGAGCAGTACTTC.